This record covers a single TCR beta chain. Assay: immunoSEQ multiplex PCR; the TCRdb copy retains only in-frame clones and omits some. The table has about 150,000 clones, approximately 80% seen once; the top ten hold roughly 8.4%. The sample comes from a study of PD-1 blockade in classical Hodgkin lymphoma. The junction had 5 bases not matched to a gene; V was cut back by 1 base and J by 4 bases. The CDR3 extends over 16 amino acids. In germline, CDR1 is MNHEY, CDR2 SMNVEV (reference sequence). There was relapse after autologous stem cell transplantation in every patient, and there was variation in brentuximab vedotin exposure.

The sample consisted of peripheral blood mononuclear cells (PBMCs), taken before the second cycle of nivolumab. The receptor's source is a human donor with classical Hodgkin lymphoma. The V gene is TRBV27, the J gene TRBJ2-1; 9 nucleotides align to TRBD1. The CDR3 coding sequence is TGTGCCAGCAGTTTATGGGACAGGGTGGGATACAATGAGCAGTTCTTC. Translated: CASSLWDRVGYNEQFF.